The text below deals with one T cell receptor beta chain. Ten or more counts support this clonotype. Its antigen is still unknown. Base qualities are not provided; no much larger clone lies one nucleotide away. Sequencing was carried out with an Illumina NovaSeq 6000. Using 5'RACE with constant-segment primers, TCRalpha and TCRbeta cDNA libraries were constructed, with sample barcodes and unique molecular identifiers added in the process. RNA was extracted from every sample with Trizol reagent. Library amplification was performed in two PCR steps, and a second sample barcode and Illumina TruSeq adapters were introduced in the second step. The libraries were sequenced on an Illumina NovaSeq using 2 x 150 bp paired-end reads. In the original analysis: With migec v1.2.7, reads were demultiplexed and then collapsed into UMI-guided consensus sequences. With mixcr v2.1.11, UMI consensuses were aligned to TRA and TRB V and J templates and assembled into clonotypes. Expanded or contracted clonotypes were those called significant by both edgeR and NoisET, with noise models trained on biological replicates. For edgeR calls, the cutoffs were a false discovery rate-adjusted p below 0.01 and a log2 fold-change threshold of 1. PCA with hierarchical clustering of max-normalized trajectories of the 1000 most abundant clonotypes was used as exploratory dynamics analysis. Each responding clone was given a CD4 or CD8 phenotype based on the CD4+ and CD8+ repertoires, which had been sequenced separately. The public reads were run again by TCRdb, first through fastp at Q25 and then through MiXCR, and only productive beta chains were kept. Records with the same CDR3 protein are collapsed into one entry carrying the most frequent genes and DNA. The V and J calls reflect TCRdb's pipeline rather than the authors' work. Recorded for this sample are fewer than 350,000 distinct CDR3 sequences; roughly 8.2% of them occurred a single time. Around a fifth of the sample comes from the top ten.

Ficoll-Paque density gradient centrifugation was the method used to isolate PBMCs. This entry comes from a study of T-cell memory formation after mild COVID-19 (dated by TCRdb to about 2021). For context, the study as a whole: TCR sequence clusters from the two donors were found to be largely donor specific. In a couple of donors, T-cell clones that expanded and contracted after mild COVID-19 were tracked by sequencing TCRalpha and TCRbeta repertoires over time. Two young, previously healthy adult volunteers made up the cohort, one male and one female.

The research as a whole found: Contracting CD4+ clones appeared mostly in the CM and EM memory subsets, whereas CD8+ clones were enriched in EMRA. Balanced CD4/CD8 phenotypes were observed for clones contracting from day 15 to 85, whereas a bias towards CD4+ was observed for a second wave of clones expanding from day 15 to 37. The second-wave clones that peaked on day 37 were not confirmed to be SARS-CoV-2 specific. Some responding clones were detected in pre-infection memory, which suggested that pre-existing cross-reactive memory T cells had joined the SARS-CoV-2 response. The study covered only a couple of mild cases, and larger cohorts including severe cases with pre-infection samples were considered necessary.

The clonotype was recovered from a man in his late teens or twenties who had mild COVID-19 (a few samples of this study predate the infection). The sample titles of this study are shuffled in the database, so cell type and time point are left out; the donor was told from shared clones. Input material: PBMCs or a T cell subset sorted from them (not recorded which).

The sequence in DNA is TGTGCCAGCAGTTACTCCGGGACAGGGTCGGCTGAAGCTTTCTTT. Its product reads: CASSYSGTGSAEAFF. The chain was built from TRBV6-2 or TRBV6-3 and TRBJ1-1; 9 middle bases align to TRBD1. The junction shows trimming of 0 bases on V and 6 bases on J, and the gene matches do not reach 5 bases of it. The CDR3 covers 15 residues, taking in both the cysteine and the phenylalanine. Only CDR3 DNA is held: 45 bases, read in frame from base 1. CDR1 and CDR2 are read off the germline V gene as MNHEY and SVGEGT.